A single sample is the source of the 23 T cell receptor beta chains below, sequenced in a study of tissue T cells after allogeneic stem cell transplantation. Here immunoSEQ multiplex PCR was the method, and the copy in TCRdb shows in-frame clones only, minus some. The table lists some 19,000 clones, about 70% of them singletons, with about 0.41% in the top ten. Sequencing was done on a sample of blood. All receptors come from a female BALB/c mouse in good health. The mouse line has the MHC haplotype H2-d.

Worth noting for this clone: Gene names follow the mouse nomenclature. From the germline J gene comes the end of the CDR3, since the read stops 1 residue before it. The gene calls are TRBV5 and TRBJ2-1, with 8 bases that match TRBD1. V lost 4 bases and J lost 3; bases outside the gene matches: 2. CDR1 is LGHNA and CDR2 is YNLKQL in the germline V gene (reference sequence). CDR3 length: 14 amino acids. The CDR3 DNA, read in part, is TGTGCCAGCAGCCGTGGACAGGGCTATGCTGAGCAGTTC. Amino acid sequence: CASSRGQGYAEQF. The whole CDR3 reads CASSRGQGYAEQFF.

Note on this clone: The genes are named according to mouse. The CDR3 is cut off 1 residue early in the read; its end comes from the germline J gene. This chain joins TRBV5 and TRBJ2-5, with 7 bases fitting TRBD2. In germline, CDR1 is LGHNA, CDR2 YNLKQL (reference sequence). V was clipped by 2 bases and J by 1 base; unmatched bases: 3. The CDR3 covers 15 residues. The CDR3 loop is CASSQTGADQDTQYF. The sequenced part of the CDR3 DNA is TGTGCCAGCAGCCAAACTGGGGCGGACCAAGACACCCAGTAC.

Remarks on this clone: The gene names here belong to mouse. The observed sequence ends 1 residue before the CDR3 terminus, with the missing tail filled in from the germline J gene. V is TRBV5 and J is TRBJ2-5; 14 bases are a match to TRBD2. Germline V gene data show CDR1 as LGHNA and CDR2 as YNLKQL (reference sequence). Trimming cost V 3 bases and J 8 bases; bases outside gene matches: 7. This CDR3 spans 16 amino acids. The chain's CDR3 is CASSHPGTGGAGTQYF. The sequenced CDR3 bases are TGTGCCAGCAGCCATCCCGGGACTGGGGGGGCGGGCACCCAGTAC.

On this clone: Gene names and germline refer to mouse. The read terminates 1 residue before the CDR3 end, so the remaining end is supplied by the germline J gene. The chain carries TRBV24 and TRBJ2-3, with D unclear. V shed 0 bases and J shed 2 bases, with 3 bases lying between them. Per the germline V gene, CDR1 is KGHTA and CDR2 is FRNEEI. CDR3 length: 13 amino acids. CDR3 sequence: CASSLYLAETLYF. CDR3 DNA, as far as it was read: TGTGCCAGCAGTCTGTATCTTGCAGAAACGCTGTAT.

This clone was detected once. The gene names here belong to mouse. The CDR3 is cut off 1 residue early in the read; its end comes from the germline J gene. The rearrangement links TRBV24 to TRBJ2-1; 8 nucleotides align to TRBD1. CDR1 is KGHTA, CDR2 FRNEEI, per germline. V lost 4 bases and J lost 3; bases outside the gene matches: 2. This CDR3 is 14 amino acids long. CDR3 DNA, as far as it was read: TGTGCCAGCAGTCAGACAGGGGCCTATGCTGAGCAGTTC. This codes for CASSQTGAYAEQF. The complete CDR3 sequence is CASSQTGAYAEQFF.

Comments on this clone: Gene names are the mouse ones. From the germline J gene comes the end of the CDR3, since the read stops 1 residue before it. V gene TRBV20 combines with J gene TRBJ1-6; no clear D gene. TRBJ1-6 is flagged as an ORF with uncertain function. CDR1 is GFQATS and CDR2 is STVNSAI in the germline V gene. With 0 bases removed from V and 0 bases from J, the gap between germline ends came to 3 bases. This CDR3 comprises 14 residues. The CDR3 spells CGARDASYNSPLYF. CDR3 DNA (partial): TGTGGTGCTAGGGACGCTTCCTATAATTCGCCCCTCTAC.

Points on this clone: All gene names here are mouse names. The observed sequence ends 1 residue before the CDR3 terminus, with the missing tail filled in from the germline J gene. The chain is built from TRBV5 and TRBJ1-3; TRBD1 matches at 7 bases. The CDR3 is 15 residues long. CDR1 and CDR2 from the germline V gene are LGHNA and YNLKQL (reference sequence). Trimming removed 4 bases from V and 4 bases from J; junction bases left unmatched: 7. Partial CDR3 DNA: TGTGCCAGCAGCCCCACAGGGGTGGGAGGAAATACGCTCTAT. Its translation: CASSPTGVGGNTLY. In full, the CDR3 reads CASSPTGVGGNTLYF.

About this clone itself: Genes and germline are mouse. The read finishes 1 residue shy of the CDR3 end, and the germline J gene is used to complete it. The chain links TRBV3 to TRBJ2-4, with D hard to call. Trimming cost V 3 bases and J 2 bases, with 12 bases left between them. The length of the CDR3 is 15 residues. Germline V CDR1 and CDR2: SNHLY, FYNGKV (reference sequence). The sequenced CDR3 bases are TGTGCCAGCAGCTTCGACACAGCCCTTCAAAACACCTTGTAC. Protein sequence: CASSFDTALQNTLY. In full, the CDR3 reads CASSFDTALQNTLYF.

Of note for this clone: Mouse names are used for the genes. The chain's CDR3 is CASSLEGGSEQFF. The covered CDR3 bases are TGTGCCAGCAGCTTAGAAGGGGGCTCTGAGCAGTTC. The chain has TRBV3 and TRBJ2-1; TRBD1 is a possible D gene (7 bases). The DNA ends 1 residue before the CDR3 does, and the rest of the CDR3 is filled in from the germline J gene. V lost 1 base to trimming and J lost 8 bases, with 9 bases between them. Germline loops: CDR1 SNHLY, CDR2 FYNGKV (reference sequence). CDR3 length: 13 amino acids.

Notes on this clone: Mouse gene names apply. Read data end 1 residue before the CDR3 end; the end is taken from the germline J gene. The V gene is TRBV13-2, the J gene TRBJ1-1; possible D gene TRBD1, 6 bases. Germline V CDR1 and CDR2: NNHNN, SYGAGS (reference sequence). The V end lost 1 base, the J end lost 6 bases, and 13 bases lay between the germline ends. The CDR3 totals 14 residues. CDR3 sequence: CASGDRWEGAEVFF. CDR3 DNA, as far as it was read: TGTGCCAGCGGTGATAGGTGGGAGGGGGCAGAAGTCTTC.

Points on this clone: Gene labels here are mouse ones. Read data end 1 residue before the CDR3 end; the end is taken from the germline J gene. V and J are TRBV5 and TRBJ2-1; D remains ambiguous. Per the germline V gene, CDR1 is LGHNA and CDR2 is YNLKQL (reference sequence). Trimming shortened V by 0 bases and J by 0 bases, and 9 bases separated the two germline ends. The CDR3 extends over 16 amino acids. CDR3 loop: CASSQDSGLNYAEQFF. The sequenced CDR3 bases are TGTGCCAGCAGCCAAGATTCTGGCCTTAACTATGCTGAGCAGTTC.

To note about this clone: Gene names follow the mouse nomenclature. This chain's CDR3 is CASGQGGEQYF. Partial CDR3 DNA: TGTGCCAGCGGGCAGGGAGGAGAACAGTAC. This chain joins TRBV13-2 and TRBJ2-7; D might be TRBD1 (5 bases). The observed sequence ends 1 residue before the CDR3 terminus, with the missing tail filled in from the germline J gene. Trimming pared 5 bases from V and 7 bases from J, leaving 10 bases between. This CDR3 has 11 amino acids. Germline CDR1 reads NNHNN; CDR2 reads SYGAGS (reference sequence).

Details on this clone: Germline and genes: mouse. Read coverage stops 1 residue before the CDR3 terminus; the germline J gene supplies the remainder. The gene calls are TRBV21 and TRBJ2-2; no definite D call. TRBV21 is sorted into the ORF group, with uncertain function. Trimming shortened V by 2 bases and J by 3 bases, and 4 bases separated the two germline ends. CDR3 length equals 13 residues. CDR3 DNA (partial): TGTGCTAGCAGTCAAAAAGACACCGGGCAGCTCTAC. It translates to CASSQKDTGQLY. The full CDR3 reads CASSQKDTGQLYF.

Points on this clone: Gene names are the mouse ones. The read terminates 1 residue ahead of where the CDR3 ends, so the germline J gene completes it. The gene calls are TRBV31 and TRBJ2-1, with 10 bases fitting TRBD2. Germline lookup yields CDR1 GKSSPN and CDR2 SITVG. Trimming removed 0 bases from V and 6 bases from J; junction bases left unmatched: 8. The CDR3 is made up of 16 amino acids. CDR3 DNA, as far as it was read: TGTGCCTGGAGTCTAGGGCTGGGGGGGCGCTCTGCTGAGCAGTTC. This sequence encodes CAWSLGLGGRSAEQF. The CDR3 reads in full as CAWSLGLGGRSAEQFF.

To note about this clone: Gene names denote mouse genes. The read comes to an end 1 residue before the CDR3 does, leaving the germline J gene to fill in the end. V is TRBV31 and J is TRBJ2-5; 7 bases map to TRBD2. Per germline, CDR1 GKSSPN and CDR2 SITVG. Trimming removed 4 bases from V and 5 bases from J; junction bases left unmatched: 3. The CDR3 runs 12 residues. Incomplete CDR3 DNA: TGTGCCTGGAACTGGGGAGGAGACACCCAGTAC. Translated: CAWNWGGDTQY. In full, the CDR3 is CAWNWGGDTQYF.

There are a few counts of this clone. Gene and germline names: mouse. Coverage ceases 1 residue before the CDR3 finishes, and the germline J gene fills in the end. The genes are TRBV1 and TRBJ2-7; D uncertain. The CDR3 runs 12 residues. Germline V lookup: CDR1 NSQYPW, CDR2 LRSPGD (reference sequence). V was trimmed by 0 bases and J by 3 bases, leaving 3 bases between them. The covered CDR3 bases are TGCACCTGCAGTGCAGACAGCTATGAACAGTAC. Amino acids: CTCSADSYEQY. Given in full, the CDR3 is CTCSADSYEQYF.

On this clone itself: Germline and genes here are mouse. The read ends 1 residue before the CDR3 terminus; that terminus is restored from the germline J gene. The rearrangement joins TRBV20 to TRBJ1-1; perhaps TRBD1 as D (5 bases). The CDR3 spans 11 residues. Germline CDR1 GFQATS, CDR2 STVNSAI. V lost 3 bases, J lost 5 bases, and 7 bases lay in between. The CDR3 DNA, read in part, is TGTGGTGCTAGTGGGGGGACAGAAGTCTTC. Amino acids: CGASGGTEVF. The complete CDR3 sequence is CGASGGTEVFF.

About this clone: Gene names are mouse gene names. The CDR3 end lies 1 residue beyond the end of the read and is filled in from the germline J gene. The chain has TRBV13-2 and TRBJ2-4, with D possibly TRBD2 on 6 matching bases. CDR3 length: 16 amino acids. Germline V gene data show CDR1 as NNHNN and CDR2 as SYGAGS (reference sequence). Trimming shortened V by 2 bases and J by 1 base, and 14 bases separated the two germline ends. The CDR3 loop reads CASGDPGVLRQNTLYF. The sequenced part of the CDR3 DNA is TGTGCCAGCGGTGACCCTGGGGTTCTTCGTCAAAACACCTTGTAC.

Points on this clone: Mouse germline and gene names are used. The CDR3 end falls 1 residue outside the read, so it is completed with the germline J gene. The J gene is TRBJ2-3, the V gene TRBV5; 12 bases agree with TRBD1. V was pared by 4 bases and J by 0 bases, with 14 bases of the junction left unmatched. Germline V gene data show CDR1 as LGHNA and CDR2 as YNLKQL (reference sequence). This CDR3 is built from 20 residues. CDR3 DNA, as far as it was read: TGTGCCAGCAGCCCATCCGGGACAGGGGGCGCGGGAATAAGTGCAGAAACGCTGTAT. Translated: CASSPSGTGGAGISAETLY. The CDR3 in its entirety is CASSPSGTGGAGISAETLYF.

In the case of this clone: The listed genes are named as in mouse. The read stops 1 residue short of the end of the CDR3; the missing end is completed from the germline J gene. This sequence joins TRBV13-3 and TRBJ2-3, with D possibly matching TRBD2 (7 bases). Trimming removed 2 bases from V and 0 bases from J, with 13 bases in between. This CDR3 is built from 16 residues. Germline CDR1 is NNHDY and CDR2 is SYVADS. The covered CDR3 bases are TGTGCCAGCAGTGAGTGGGCTGGGGGCAGTGCAGAAACGCTGTAT. It encodes CASSEWAGGSAETLY. The whole CDR3 is CASSEWAGGSAETLYF.

About this clone: Gene names and germline match the mouse. The read finishes 1 residue shy of the CDR3 end, and the germline J gene is used to complete it. The rearrangement links TRBV2 to TRBJ2-7, with 11 bases lining up with TRBD2. Unmatched junction bases numbered 2, after V lost 2 bases and J lost 5 bases. The CDR3 has 14 residues. CDR1 is LGHNA, CDR2 YSYQKL, per germline. The part of the CDR3 DNA that was read is TGTGCCAGCAGCCAAAGACTGGGGGGGGATGAACAGTAC. Its protein is CASSQRLGGDEQY. In full, the CDR3 is CASSQRLGGDEQYF.

This clone has a single count. Gene labels here are mouse ones. The read terminates 1 residue ahead of where the CDR3 ends, so the germline J gene completes it. The chain joins TRBV2 to TRBJ2-4, with 7 bases matching TRBD2. This CDR3 region has 14 residues. The V segment lost 0 bases and the J segment 3 bases; nucleotides outside the gene matches: 0. From germline, CDR1 is LGHNA and CDR2 YSYQKL. The CDR3 DNA, read in part, is TGTGCCAGCAGCCAAGAGGGGGGGCAAAACACCTTGTAC. It codes for CASSQEGGQNTLY. The whole CDR3 reads CASSQEGGQNTLYF. Combining the CDR3 with reference TRBV2 and TRBJ2-4 gives the whole variable domain DPKIIQKPKYLVAVTGSEKILICEQYLGHNAMYWYRQSAKKPLEFMFSYSYQKLMDNQTASSRFQPQSSKKNHLDLQITALKPDDSATYFCASSQEGGQNTLYFGAGTRLSVL.

Turning to this clone: Genes and germline are mouse. The CDR3 end falls 1 residue outside the read, so it is completed with the germline J gene. The gene calls are TRBV14 and TRBJ2-2, with 7 bases that match TRBD1. The CDR3 consists of 14 residues. Germline CDR1 reads SGHDT; CDR2 reads FRDEAV. V was clipped by 5 bases and J by 3 bases; unmatched bases: 4. The CDR3 sequence: CASRLQGDTGQLYF. Incomplete CDR3 DNA: TGTGCCAGCAGACTCCAGGGGGACACCGGGCAGCTCTAC.